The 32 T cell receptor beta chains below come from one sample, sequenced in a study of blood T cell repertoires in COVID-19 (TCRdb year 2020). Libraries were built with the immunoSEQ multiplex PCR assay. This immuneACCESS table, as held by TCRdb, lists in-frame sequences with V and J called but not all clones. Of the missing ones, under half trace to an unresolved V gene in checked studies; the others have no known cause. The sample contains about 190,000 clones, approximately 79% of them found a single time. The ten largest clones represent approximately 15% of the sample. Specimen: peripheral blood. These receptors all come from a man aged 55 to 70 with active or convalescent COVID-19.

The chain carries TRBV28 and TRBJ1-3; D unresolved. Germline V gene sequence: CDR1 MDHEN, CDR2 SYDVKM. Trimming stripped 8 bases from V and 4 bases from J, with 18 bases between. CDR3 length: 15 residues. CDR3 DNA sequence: TGTGCCAGCCAACCTTGGGAGGGCGCGGGAAACACCATATATTTT. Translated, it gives CASQPWEGAGNTIYF.

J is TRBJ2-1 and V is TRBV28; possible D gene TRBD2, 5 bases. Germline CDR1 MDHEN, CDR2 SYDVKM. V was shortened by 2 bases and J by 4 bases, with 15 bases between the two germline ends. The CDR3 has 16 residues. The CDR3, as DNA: TGTGCCAGCAGTTTAGCAGAGGGTGCTTCTTACAATGAGCAGTTCTTC. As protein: CASSLAEGASYNEQFF. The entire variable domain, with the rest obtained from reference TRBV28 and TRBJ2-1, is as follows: DVKVTQSSRYLVKRTGEKVFLECVQDMDHENMFWYRQDPGLGLRLIYFSYDVKMKEKGDIPEGYSVSREKKERFSLILESASTNQTSMYLCASSLAEGASYNEQFFGPGTRLTVL.

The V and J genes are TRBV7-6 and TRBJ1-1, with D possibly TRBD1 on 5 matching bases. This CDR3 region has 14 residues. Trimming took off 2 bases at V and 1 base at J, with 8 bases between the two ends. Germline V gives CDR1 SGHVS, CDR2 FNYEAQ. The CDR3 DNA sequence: TGTGCCAGCAGCTTACAGGGCCCGAACACTGAAGCTTTCTTT. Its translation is CASSLQGPNTEAFF.

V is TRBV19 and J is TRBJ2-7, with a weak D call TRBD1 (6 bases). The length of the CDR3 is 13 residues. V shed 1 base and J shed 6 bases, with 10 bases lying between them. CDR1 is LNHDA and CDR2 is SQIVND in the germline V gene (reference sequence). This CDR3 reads CASSIAPGVEQYF. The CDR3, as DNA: TGTGCCAGTAGTATAGCCCCAGGGGTCGAGCAGTACTTC.

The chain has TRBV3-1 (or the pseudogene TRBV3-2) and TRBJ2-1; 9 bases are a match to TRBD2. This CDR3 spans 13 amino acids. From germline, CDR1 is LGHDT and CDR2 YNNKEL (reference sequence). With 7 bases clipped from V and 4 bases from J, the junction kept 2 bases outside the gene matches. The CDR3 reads CASTGLAYNEQFF. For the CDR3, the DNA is TGTGCCAGCACCGGACTAGCGTACAATGAGCAGTTCTTC.

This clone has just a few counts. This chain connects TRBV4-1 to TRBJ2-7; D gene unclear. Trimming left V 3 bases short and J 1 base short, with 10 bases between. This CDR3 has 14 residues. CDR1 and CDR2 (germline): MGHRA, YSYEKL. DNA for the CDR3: TGCGCCAGCAGCCACCCCGGTATGTCCTACGAGCAGTACTTC. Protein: CASSHPGMSYEQYF.

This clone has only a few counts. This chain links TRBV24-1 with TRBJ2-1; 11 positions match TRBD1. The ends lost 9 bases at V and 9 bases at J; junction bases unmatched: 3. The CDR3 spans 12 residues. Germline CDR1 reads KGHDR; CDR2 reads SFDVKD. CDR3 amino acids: CATGQGAFEQFF. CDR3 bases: TGTGCCACCGGACAGGGGGCGTTTGAGCAGTTCTTC.

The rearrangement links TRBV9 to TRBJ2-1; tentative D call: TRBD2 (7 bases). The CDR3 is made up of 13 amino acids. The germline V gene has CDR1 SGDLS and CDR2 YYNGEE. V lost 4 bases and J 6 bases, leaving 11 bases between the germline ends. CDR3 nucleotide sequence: TGTGCCAGCAGCAGGGGGGAGGGCAATGAGCAGTTCTTC. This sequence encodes CASSRGEGNEQFF. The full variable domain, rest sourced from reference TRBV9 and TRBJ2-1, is DSGVTQTPKHLITATGQRVTLRCSPRSGDLSVYWYQQSLDQGLQFLIQYYNGEERAKGNILERFSAQQFPDLHSELNLSSLELGDSALYFCASSRGEGNEQFFGPGTRLTVL.

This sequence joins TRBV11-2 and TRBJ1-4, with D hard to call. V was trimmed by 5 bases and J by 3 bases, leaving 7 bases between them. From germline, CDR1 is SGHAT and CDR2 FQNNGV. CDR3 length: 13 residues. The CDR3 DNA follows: TGTGCCAGCAGCCGAGGAGCTAATGAAAAACTGTTTTTT. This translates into CASSRGANEKLFF. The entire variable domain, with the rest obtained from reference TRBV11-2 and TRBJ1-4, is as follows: EAGVAQSPRYKIIEKRQSVAFWCNPISGHATLYWYQQILGQGPKLLIQFQNNGVVDDSQLPKDRFSAERLKGVDSTLKIQPAKLEDSAVYLCASSRGANEKLFFGSGTQLSVL.

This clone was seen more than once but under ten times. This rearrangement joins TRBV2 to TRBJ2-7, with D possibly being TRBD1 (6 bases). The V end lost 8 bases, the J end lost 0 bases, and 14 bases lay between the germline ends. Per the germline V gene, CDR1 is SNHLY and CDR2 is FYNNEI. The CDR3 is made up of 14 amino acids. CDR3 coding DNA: TGTGCCAGCCGGACGACAGGCGGCTCCTACGAGCAGTACTTC. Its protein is CASRTTGGSYEQYF.

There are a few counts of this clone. CDR3 nucleotide sequence: TGCAGTGCTAGTGGGGATAGCGGGAGGGCCTACGAGCAGTACTTC. This codes for CSASGDSGRAYEQYF. V is TRBV20-1 and J is TRBJ2-7; 11 nucleotides line up with TRBD2. Trimming took 3 bases from V and 2 from J; bases not matched to a gene: 6. Per germline, CDR1 DFQATT and CDR2 SNEGSKA (reference sequence). CDR3 length equals 15 residues.

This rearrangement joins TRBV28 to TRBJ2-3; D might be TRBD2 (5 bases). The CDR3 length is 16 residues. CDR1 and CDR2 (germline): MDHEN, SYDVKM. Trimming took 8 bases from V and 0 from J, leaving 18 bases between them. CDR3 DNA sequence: TGTGCCAGCCTACCACGGGCGGGTTCTAGCACAGATACGCAGTATTTT. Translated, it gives CASLPRAGSSTDTQYF.

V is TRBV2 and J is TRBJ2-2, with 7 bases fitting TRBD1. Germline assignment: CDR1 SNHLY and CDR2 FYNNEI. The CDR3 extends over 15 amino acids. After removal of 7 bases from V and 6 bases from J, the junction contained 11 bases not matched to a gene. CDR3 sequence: CASNPETGKAGELFF. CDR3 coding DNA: TGTGCCAGCAATCCCGAGACAGGGAAGGCCGGGGAGCTGTTTTTT.

CDR3 nucleotide sequence: TGTGCCAGCAGCCTACAGGGGAATGAAAAACTGTTTTTT. Amino acids: CASSLQGNEKLFF. The chain combines TRBV7-8 with TRBJ1-4, with 7 bases lining up with TRBD1. This CDR3 comprises 13 residues. V lost 5 bases and J lost 5; bases outside the gene matches: 2. Germline CDR1 is SGHVS and CDR2 is FQNEAQ.

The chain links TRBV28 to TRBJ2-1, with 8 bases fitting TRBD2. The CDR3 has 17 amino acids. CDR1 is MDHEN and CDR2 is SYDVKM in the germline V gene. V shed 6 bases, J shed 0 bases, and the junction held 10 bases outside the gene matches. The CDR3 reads CASRGVSGVSSYNEQFF. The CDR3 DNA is TGTGCCAGCAGGGGAGTTAGCGGGGTGAGCTCCTACAATGAGCAGTTCTTC.

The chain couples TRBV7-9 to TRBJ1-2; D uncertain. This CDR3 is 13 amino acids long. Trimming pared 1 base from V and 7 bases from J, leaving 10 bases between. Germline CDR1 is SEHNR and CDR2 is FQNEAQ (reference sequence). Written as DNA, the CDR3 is TGTGCCAGCAGCTTAGGCGGGCAGTTTGGCTACACCTTC. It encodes CASSLGGQFGYTF.

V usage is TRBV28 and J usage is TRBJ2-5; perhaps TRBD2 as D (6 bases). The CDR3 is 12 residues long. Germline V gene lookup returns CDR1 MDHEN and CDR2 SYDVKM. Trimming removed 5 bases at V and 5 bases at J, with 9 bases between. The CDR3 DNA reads TGTGCCAGCAGTCTAGCGACCGAGACCCAGTACTTC. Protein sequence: CASSLATETQYF. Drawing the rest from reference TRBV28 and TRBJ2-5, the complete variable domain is DVKVTQSSRYLVKRTGEKVFLECVQDMDHENMFWYRQDPGLGLRLIYFSYDVKMKEKGDIPEGYSVSREKKERFSLILESASTNQTSMYLCASSLATETQYFGPGTRLLVL.

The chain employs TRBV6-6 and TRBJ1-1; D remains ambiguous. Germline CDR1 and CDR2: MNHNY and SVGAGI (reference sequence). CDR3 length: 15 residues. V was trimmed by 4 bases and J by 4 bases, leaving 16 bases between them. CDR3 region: CASSSSTGEGTEAFF. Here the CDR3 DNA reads TGTGCCAGCAGTTCCTCAACTGGGGAGGGCACTGAAGCTTTCTTT.

The CDR3 DNA sequence: TGTGCCTCGGGACGGGGGAACACTGAAGCTTTCTTT. This sequence encodes CASGRGNTEAFF. This chain links TRBV30 with TRBJ1-1; D may be TRBD1 (5 bases). Per the germline V gene, CDR1 is GTSNPN and CDR2 is SVGIG (reference sequence). This CDR3 region has 12 residues. Trimming removed 7 bases from V and 1 base from J, with 10 bases in between.

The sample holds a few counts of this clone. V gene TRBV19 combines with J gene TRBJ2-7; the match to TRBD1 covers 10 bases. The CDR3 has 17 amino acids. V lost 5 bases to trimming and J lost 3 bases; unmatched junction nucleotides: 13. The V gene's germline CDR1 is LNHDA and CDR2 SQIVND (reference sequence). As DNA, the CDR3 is TGTGCCAGTAGTTCCTGGGGCAGGGACAGGGGTGACTACGAGCAGTACTTC. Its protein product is CASSSWGRDRGDYEQYF.

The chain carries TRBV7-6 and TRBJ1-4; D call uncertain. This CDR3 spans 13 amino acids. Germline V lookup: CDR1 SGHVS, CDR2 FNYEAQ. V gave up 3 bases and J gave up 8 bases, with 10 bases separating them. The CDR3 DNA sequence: TGTGCCAGCAGCTTTGGCGGGGAGGAAAAACTGTTTTTT. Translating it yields CASSFGGEEKLFF. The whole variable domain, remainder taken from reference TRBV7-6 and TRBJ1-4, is GAGVSQSPRYKVTKRGQDVALRCDPISGHVSLYWYRQALGQGPEFLTYFNYEAQQDKSGLPNDRFSAERPEGSISTLTIQRTEQRDSAMYRCASSFGGEEKLFFGSGTQLSVL.

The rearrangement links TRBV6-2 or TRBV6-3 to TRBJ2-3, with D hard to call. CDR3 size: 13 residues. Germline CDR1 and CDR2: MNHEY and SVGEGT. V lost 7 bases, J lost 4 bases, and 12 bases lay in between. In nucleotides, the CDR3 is TGTGCCAGCACCCCCGCCCAGGCAGATACGCAGTATTTT. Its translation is CASTPAQADTQYF.

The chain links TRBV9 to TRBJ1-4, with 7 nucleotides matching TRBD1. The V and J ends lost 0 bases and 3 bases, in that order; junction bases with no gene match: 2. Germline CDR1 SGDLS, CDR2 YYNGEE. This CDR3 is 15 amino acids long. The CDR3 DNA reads TGTGCCAGCAGCGTAGGAGGGGGCTCTAATGAAAAACTGTTTTTT. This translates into CASSVGGGSNEKLFF.

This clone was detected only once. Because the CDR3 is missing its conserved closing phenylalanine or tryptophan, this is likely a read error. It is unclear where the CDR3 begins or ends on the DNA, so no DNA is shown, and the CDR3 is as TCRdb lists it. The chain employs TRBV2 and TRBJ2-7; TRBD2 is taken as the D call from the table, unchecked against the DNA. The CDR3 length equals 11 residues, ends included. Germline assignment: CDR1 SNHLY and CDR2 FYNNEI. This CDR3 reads CASSYRDSPWI.

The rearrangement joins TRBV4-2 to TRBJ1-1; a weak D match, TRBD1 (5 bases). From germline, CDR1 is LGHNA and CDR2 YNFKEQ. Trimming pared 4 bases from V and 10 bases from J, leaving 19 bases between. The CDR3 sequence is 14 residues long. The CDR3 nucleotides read TGTGCCAGCAGCCTCGGAAAGGCGGAGGGGAGAGCTTTCTTT. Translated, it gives CASSLGKAEGRAFF.

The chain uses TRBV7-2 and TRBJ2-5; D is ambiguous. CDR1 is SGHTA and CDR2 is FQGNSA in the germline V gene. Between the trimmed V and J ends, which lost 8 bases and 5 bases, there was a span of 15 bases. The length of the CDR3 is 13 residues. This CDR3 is CASGSAALETQYF. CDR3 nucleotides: TGTGCCAGCGGGTCGGCGGCGTTGGAGACCCAGTACTTC.

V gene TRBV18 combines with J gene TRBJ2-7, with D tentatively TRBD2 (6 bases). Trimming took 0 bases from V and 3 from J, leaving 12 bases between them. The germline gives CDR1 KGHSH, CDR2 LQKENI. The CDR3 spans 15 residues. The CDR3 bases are TGTGCCAGCTCACCACCCGCTAGCGCCTACTACGAGCAGTACTTC. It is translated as CASSPPASAYYEQYF.

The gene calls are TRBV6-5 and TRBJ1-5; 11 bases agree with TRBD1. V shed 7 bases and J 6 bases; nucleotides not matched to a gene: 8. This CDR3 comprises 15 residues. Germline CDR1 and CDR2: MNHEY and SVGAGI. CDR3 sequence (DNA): TGTGCCAGCACCCGGGACAGGGGGGTGGGTCAGCCCCAGCATTTT. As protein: CASTRDRGVGQPQHF.

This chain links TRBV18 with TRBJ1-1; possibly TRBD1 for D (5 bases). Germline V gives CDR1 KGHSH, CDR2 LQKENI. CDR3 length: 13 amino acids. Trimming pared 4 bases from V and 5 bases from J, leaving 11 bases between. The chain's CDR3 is CASSLGAHTEAFF. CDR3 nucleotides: TGTGCCAGCTCACTAGGGGCCCATACTGAAGCTTTCTTT.

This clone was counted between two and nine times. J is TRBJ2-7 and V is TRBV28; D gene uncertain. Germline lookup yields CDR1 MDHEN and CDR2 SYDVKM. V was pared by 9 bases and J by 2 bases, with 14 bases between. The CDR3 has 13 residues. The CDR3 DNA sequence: TGTGCCAGTAAAGTCCGGGTCGCCTACGAGCAGTACTTC. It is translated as CASKVRVAYEQYF.

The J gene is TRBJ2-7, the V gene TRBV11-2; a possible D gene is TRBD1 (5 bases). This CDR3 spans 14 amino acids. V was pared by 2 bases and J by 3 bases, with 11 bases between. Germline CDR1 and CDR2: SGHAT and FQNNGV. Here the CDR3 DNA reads TGTGCCAGCAGCTTATCCGGCAGGGTCTACGAGCAGTACTTC. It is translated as CASSLSGRVYEQYF.

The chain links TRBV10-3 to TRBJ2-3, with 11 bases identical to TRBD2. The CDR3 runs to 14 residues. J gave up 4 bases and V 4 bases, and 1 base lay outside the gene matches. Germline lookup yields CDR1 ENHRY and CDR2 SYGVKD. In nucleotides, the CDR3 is TGTGCCATCAGTGGGACTAGCGGGCCAGATACGCAGTATTTT. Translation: CAISGTSGPDTQYF.